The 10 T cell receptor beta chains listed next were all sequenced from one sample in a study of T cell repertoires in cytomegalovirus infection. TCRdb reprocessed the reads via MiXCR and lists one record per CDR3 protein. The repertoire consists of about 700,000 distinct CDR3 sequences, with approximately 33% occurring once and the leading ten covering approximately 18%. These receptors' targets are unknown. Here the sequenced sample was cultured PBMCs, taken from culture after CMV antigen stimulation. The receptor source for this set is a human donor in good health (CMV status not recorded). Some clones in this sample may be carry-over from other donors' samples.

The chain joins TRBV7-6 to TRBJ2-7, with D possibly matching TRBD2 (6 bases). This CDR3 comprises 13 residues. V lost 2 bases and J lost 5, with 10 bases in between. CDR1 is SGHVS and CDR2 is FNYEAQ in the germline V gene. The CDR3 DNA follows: TGTGCCAGCAGCTTACTGGGGGGAGACGAGCAGTACTTC. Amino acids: CASSLLGGDEQYF. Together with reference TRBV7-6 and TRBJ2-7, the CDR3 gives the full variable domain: GAGVSQSPRYKVTKRGQDVALRCDPISGHVSLYWYRQALGQGPEFLTYFNYEAQQDKSGLPNDRFSAERPEGSISTLTIQRTEQRDSAMYRCASSLLGGDEQYFGPGTRLTVT.

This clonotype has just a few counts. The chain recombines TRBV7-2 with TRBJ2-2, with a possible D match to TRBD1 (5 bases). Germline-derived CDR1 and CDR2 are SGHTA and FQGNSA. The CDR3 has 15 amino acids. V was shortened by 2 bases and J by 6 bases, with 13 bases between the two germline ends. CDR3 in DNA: TGTGCCAGCAGCTTAATGGGAAGGGGCTCCGGGGAGCTGTTTTTT. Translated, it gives CASSLMGRGSGELFF. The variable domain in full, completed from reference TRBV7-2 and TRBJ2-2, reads GAGVSQSPSNKVTEKGKDVELRCDPISGHTALYWYRQSLGQGLEFLIYFQGNSAPDKSGLPSDRFSAERTGGSVSTLTIQRTQQEDSAVYLCASSLMGRGSGELFFGEGSRLTVL.

Here the CDR3 reads CASSPRQREKLFF. DNA for the CDR3: TGTGCCAGCAGCCCTCGACAGAGAGAAAAACTGTTTTTT. This chain uses TRBV11-2 with TRBJ1-4, with D tentatively TRBD1 (5 bases). CDR1 and CDR2 (germline): SGHAT, FQNNGV. This CDR3 comprises 13 residues. V lost 5 bases, J lost 8 bases, and 12 bases lay in between.

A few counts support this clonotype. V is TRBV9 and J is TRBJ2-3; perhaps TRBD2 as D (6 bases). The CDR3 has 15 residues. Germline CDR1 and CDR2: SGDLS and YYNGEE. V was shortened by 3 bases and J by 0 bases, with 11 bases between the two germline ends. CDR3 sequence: CASSATSFSTDTQYF. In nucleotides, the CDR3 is TGTGCCAGCAGCGCCACTAGCTTTAGCACAGATACGCAGTATTTT.

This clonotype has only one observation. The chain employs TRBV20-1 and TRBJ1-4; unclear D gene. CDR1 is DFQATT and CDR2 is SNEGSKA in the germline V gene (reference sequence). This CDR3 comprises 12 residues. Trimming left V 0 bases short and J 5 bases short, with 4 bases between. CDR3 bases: TGCAGTGCTAGAGACCGAAATGAAAAACTGTTTTTT. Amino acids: CSARDRNEKLFF.

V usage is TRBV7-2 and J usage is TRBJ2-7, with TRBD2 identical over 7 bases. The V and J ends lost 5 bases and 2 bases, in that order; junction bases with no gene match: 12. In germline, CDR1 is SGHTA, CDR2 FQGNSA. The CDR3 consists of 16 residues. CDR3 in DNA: TGTGCCAGCAGCACGGTCGGGCGGGGGTCCGCCTACGAGCAGTACTTC. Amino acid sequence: CASSTVGRGSAYEQYF. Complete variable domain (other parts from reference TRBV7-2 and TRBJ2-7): GAGVSQSPSNKVTEKGKDVELRCDPISGHTALYWYRQSLGQGLEFLIYFQGNSAPDKSGLPSDRFSAERTGGSVSTLTIQRTQQEDSAVYLCASSTVGRGSAYEQYFGPGTRLTVT.

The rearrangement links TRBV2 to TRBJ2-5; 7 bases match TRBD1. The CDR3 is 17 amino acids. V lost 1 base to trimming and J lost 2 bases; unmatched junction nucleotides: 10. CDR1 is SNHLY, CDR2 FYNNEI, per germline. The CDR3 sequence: CASSEENIGTEQETQYF. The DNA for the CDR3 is TGTGCCAGCAGTGAAGAAAACATCGGGACAGAACAAGAGACCCAGTACTTC. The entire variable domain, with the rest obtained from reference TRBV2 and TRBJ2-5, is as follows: EPEVTQTPSHQVTQMGQEVILRCVPISNHLYFYWYRQILGQKVEFLVSFYNNEISEKSEIFDDQFSVERPDGSNFTLKIRSTKLEDSAMYFCASSEENIGTEQETQYFGPGTRLLVL.

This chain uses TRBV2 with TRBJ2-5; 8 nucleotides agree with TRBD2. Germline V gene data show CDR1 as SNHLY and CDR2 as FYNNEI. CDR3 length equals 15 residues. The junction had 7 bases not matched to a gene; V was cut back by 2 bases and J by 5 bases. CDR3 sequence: CASSESLRGGETQYF. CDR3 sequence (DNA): TGTGCCAGCAGTGAAAGCCTCCGGGGGGGCGAGACCCAGTACTTC.

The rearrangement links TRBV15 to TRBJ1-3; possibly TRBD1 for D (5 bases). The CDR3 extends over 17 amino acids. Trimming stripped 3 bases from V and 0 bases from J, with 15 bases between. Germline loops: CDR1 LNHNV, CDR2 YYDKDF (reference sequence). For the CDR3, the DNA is TGTGCCACCAGCAGGGAGGCGCTGGGGGGCTCTGGAAACACCATATATTTT. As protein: CATSREALGGSGNTIYF.

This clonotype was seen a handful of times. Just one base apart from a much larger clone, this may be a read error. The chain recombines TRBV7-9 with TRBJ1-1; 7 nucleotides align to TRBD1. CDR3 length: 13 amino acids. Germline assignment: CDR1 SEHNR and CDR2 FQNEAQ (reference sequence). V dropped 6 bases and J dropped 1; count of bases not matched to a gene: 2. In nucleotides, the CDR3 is TGTGCCAGCAGGGGACAGCAGAACACTGAAGCTTTCTTT. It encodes CASRGQQNTEAFF.